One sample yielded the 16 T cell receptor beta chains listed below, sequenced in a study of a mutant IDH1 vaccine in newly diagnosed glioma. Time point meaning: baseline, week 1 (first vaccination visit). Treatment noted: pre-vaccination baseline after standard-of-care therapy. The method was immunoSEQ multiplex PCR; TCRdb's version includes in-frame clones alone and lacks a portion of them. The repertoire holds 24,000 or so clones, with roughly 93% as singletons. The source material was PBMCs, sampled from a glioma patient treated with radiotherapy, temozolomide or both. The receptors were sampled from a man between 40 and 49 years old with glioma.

The DNA for the CDR3 is TGTGCCAGCAGCCAAGGACAGGGGAAAACTAATGAAAAACTGTTTTTT. Residues: CASSQGQGKTNEKLFF. The chain has TRBV4-2 and TRBJ1-4; 8 bases align to TRBD1. Trimming at V came to 1 base and at J to 1 base, leaving 2 bases not matched to a gene. The CDR3 totals 16 residues. Germline lookup yields CDR1 LGHNA and CDR2 YNFKEQ.

DNA of the CDR3: TGTGCCAGCAGCTGCCTCAGGGAAGTCGGCGAAAAACTGTTTTTT. It is translated as CASSCLREVGEKLFF. The chain joins TRBV7-7 to TRBJ1-4, with D perhaps matching TRBD1 (5 bases). The CDR3 is 15 residues long. V was cut by 4 bases and J by 8 bases, with 17 bases left in between. Germline loops: CDR1 SSHAT, CDR2 FNYEAQ (reference sequence).

The CDR3 DNA follows: TGCAGCGCCTGGGGGGGGACTGGAAGCTCCTACGAGCAGTACTTC. Translated: CSAWGGTGSSYEQYF. The chain is built from TRBV29-1 and TRBJ2-7; 7 nucleotides agree with TRBD2. CDR3 length: 15 amino acids. CDR1 is SQVTM and CDR2 is ANQGSEA in the germline V gene. V dropped 7 bases and J dropped 0; count of bases not matched to a gene: 12.

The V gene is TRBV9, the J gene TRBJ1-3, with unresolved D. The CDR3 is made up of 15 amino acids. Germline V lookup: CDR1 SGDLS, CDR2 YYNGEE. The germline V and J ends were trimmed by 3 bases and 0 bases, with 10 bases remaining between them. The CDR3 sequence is CASSDGPTSGNTIYF. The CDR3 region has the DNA TGTGCCAGCAGCGACGGGCCCACCTCTGGAAACACCATATATTTT.

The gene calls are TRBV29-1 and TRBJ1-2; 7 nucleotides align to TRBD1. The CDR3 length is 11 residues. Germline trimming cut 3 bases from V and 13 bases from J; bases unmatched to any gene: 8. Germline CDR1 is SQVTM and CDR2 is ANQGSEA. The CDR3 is CSVDRTGDGTF. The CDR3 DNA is TGCAGCGTTGACCGGACAGGTGATGGCACCTTC.

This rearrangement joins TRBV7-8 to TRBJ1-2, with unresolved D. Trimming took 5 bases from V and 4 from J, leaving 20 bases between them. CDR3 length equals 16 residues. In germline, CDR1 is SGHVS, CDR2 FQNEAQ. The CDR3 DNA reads TGTGCCAGCAGCACCCACCCCCTTCGGGAGCCCTATGGCTACACCTTC. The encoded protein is CASSTHPLREPYGYTF. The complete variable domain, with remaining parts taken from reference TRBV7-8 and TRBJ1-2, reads GAGVSQSPRYKVAKRGQDVALRCDPISGHVSLFWYQQALGQGPEFLTYFQNEAQLDKSGLPSDRFFAERPEGSVSTLKIQRTQQEDSAVYLCASSTHPLREPYGYTFGSGTRLTVV.

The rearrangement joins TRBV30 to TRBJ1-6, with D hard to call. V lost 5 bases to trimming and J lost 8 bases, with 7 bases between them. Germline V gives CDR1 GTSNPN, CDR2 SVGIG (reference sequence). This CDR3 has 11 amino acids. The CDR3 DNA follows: TGTGCCTGGGGGAGAGATTCACCCCTCCACTTT. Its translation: CAWGRDSPLHF.

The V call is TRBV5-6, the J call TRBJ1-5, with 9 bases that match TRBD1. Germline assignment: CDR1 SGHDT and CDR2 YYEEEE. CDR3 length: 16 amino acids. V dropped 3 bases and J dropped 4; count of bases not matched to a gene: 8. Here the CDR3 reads CASSSLRDRANQPQHF. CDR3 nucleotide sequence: TGTGCCAGCAGCTCACTCCGGGACAGGGCGAATCAGCCCCAGCATTTT.

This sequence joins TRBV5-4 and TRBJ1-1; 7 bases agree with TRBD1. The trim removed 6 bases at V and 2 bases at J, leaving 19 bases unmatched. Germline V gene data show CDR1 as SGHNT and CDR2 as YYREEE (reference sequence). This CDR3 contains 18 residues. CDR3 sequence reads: CASTGTRRQGALNTEAFF. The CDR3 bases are TGTGCCAGCACCGGAACGCGGCGACAGGGAGCGCTTAACACTGAAGCTTTCTTT.

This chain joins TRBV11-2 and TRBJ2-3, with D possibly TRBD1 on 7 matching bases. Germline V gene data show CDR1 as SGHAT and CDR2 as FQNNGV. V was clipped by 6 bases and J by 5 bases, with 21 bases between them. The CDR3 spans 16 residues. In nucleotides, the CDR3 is TGTGCCAGCAGGGGGCTCAGGGGGGCCAGGGTAGATACGCAGTATTTT. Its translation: CASRGLRGARVDTQYF. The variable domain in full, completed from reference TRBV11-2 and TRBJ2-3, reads EAGVAQSPRYKIIEKRQSVAFWCNPISGHATLYWYQQILGQGPKLLIQFQNNGVVDDSQLPKDRFSAERLKGVDSTLKIQPAKLEDSAVYLCASRGLRGARVDTQYFGPGTRLTVL.

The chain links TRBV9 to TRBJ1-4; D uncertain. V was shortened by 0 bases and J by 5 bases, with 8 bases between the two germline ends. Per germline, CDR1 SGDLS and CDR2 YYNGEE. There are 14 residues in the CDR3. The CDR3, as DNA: TGTGCCAGCAGCGTAGATGTGGGAAATGAAAAACTGTTTTTT. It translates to CASSVDVGNEKLFF.

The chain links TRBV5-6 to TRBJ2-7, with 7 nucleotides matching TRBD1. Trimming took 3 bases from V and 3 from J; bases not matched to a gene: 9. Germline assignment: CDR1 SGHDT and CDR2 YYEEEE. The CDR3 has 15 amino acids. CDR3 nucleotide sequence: TGTGCCAGCAGCTATAAGACAGGGATGGACTACGAGCAGTACTTC. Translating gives CASSYKTGMDYEQYF.

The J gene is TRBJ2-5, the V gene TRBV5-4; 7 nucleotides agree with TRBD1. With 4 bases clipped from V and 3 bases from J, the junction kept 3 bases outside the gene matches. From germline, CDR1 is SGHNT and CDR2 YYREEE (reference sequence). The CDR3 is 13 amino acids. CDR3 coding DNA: TGTGCCAGCAGCCATGACAGGGAAGAGACCCAGTACTTC. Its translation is CASSHDREETQYF.

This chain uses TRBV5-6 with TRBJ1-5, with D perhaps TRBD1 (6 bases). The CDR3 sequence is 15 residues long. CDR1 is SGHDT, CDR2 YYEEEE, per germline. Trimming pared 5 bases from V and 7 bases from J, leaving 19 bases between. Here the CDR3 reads CASSLGRGITQPQHF. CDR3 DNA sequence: TGTGCCAGCAGTCTGGGCAGGGGAATTACGCAGCCCCAGCATTTT.

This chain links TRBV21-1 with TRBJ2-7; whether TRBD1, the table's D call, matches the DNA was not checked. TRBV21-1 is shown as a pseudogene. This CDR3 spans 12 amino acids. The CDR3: CATATGNLEQYF. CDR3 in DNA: TGTGCCACGGCCACAGGGAACTTGGAGCAGTACTTC.

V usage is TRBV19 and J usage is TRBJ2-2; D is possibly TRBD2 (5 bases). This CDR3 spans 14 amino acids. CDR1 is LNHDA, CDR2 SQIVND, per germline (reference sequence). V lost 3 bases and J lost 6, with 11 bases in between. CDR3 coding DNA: TGTGCCAGTAGTATGGGCACGGGGTCCGGGGAGCTGTTTTTT. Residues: CASSMGTGSGELFF. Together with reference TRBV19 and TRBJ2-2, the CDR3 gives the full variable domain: DGGITQSPKYLFRKEGQNVTLSCEQNLNHDAMYWYRQDPGQGLRLIYYSQIVNDFQKGDIAEGYSVSREKKESFPLTVTSAQKNPTAFYLCASSMGTGSGELFFGEGSRLTVL.